This T cell receptor beta chain was found in a study of radiotherapy plus CTLA-4 blockade in lung cancer. Study-wide points: In blood, after radiotherapy plus ipilimumab, tumor-derived TCR clones expanded.

Using immunoSEQ multiplex PCR, the repertoire was profiled, and TCRdb retains in-frame clones only, with some absent. The sample lists tens of thousands of clones; 60% to 85% were seen once. Lung cancer patients with chemo-refractory metastatic non-small-cell disease were given focal radiation plus CTLA-4 blockade with ipilimumab. Comments on this clone: The target antigen is unknown.

The source of this sequence is a human donor with non-small cell lung cancer that progressed on radiotherapy plus ipilimumab. The sequencing used peripheral blood, collected from a patient treated with radiotherapy plus ipilimumab.

CDR3 amino acids: CASSTQGVQAEAFF. CDR3 DNA sequence: TGTGCCAGCAGCACACAGGGGGTACAAGCTGAAGCTTTCTTT. The V and J genes are TRBV7-2 and TRBJ1-1, with TRBD1 matching 8 bases. The CDR3 length is 14 residues. Losses at the gene ends were 5 bases for V and 6 bases for J; bases not matched to a gene: 8. CDR1 SGHTA and CDR2 FQGNSA come from the germline V gene.